This record concerns one TCR beta chain sequence. After extraction with the RNeasy kit, about 0.45 to 1 ug of the RNA was reverse transcribed using random hexamers. Each CDR3 protein gets one entry after TCRdb re-called the immunoSEQ multiplex PCR reads with MiXCR. Among over 120,000 distinct CDR3 sequences listed, 95% were seen once. With V trimmed by 6 bases and J by 4 bases, 6 bases remained unmatched. The CDR3 sequence is 15 residues long. CDR1 is SGHRS, CDR2 YFSETQ, per germline. The data derive from a study of CD8 T cells in Susac syndrome. The gene calls are TRBV5-1 and TRBJ1-4; 10 bases map to TRBD1. Sequencing was performed on CD4+ T cells from PBMCs. The receptor's source is a human donor with Susac syndrome. The CDR3 sequence is CASNPTGGDNEKLFF. The CDR3, as DNA: TGCGCCAGCAACCCGACAGGGGGCGATAATGAAAAACTGTTTTTT.